Below, one TCR beta chain is given with its context. The sample comes from a study of CD8 T cells in Susac syndrome. When the RNA was reverse transcribed, random hexamers were used with an input of about 0.45 to 1 ug. TCRdb analysed the immunoSEQ multiplex PCR reads with MiXCR anew, one entry per CDR3 protein. The sample records 250,000 to 300,000 distinct CDR3 sequences, 70% to 90% being singletons. Trimming pared 4 bases from V and 7 bases from J, leaving 16 bases between. The germline V gene encodes CDR1 SQVTM and CDR2 ANQGSEA. CDR3 length: 13 amino acids. The chain carries TRBV29-1 and TRBJ1-2; D remains ambiguous. The sequence was collected from a human donor with multiple sclerosis. Sequencing was carried out using CD8+ T cells from PBMCs. The CDR3 loop reads CSVALTDPGGYTF. DNA of the CDR3: TGCAGCGTTGCACTTACAGACCCGGGTGGCTACACCTTC. Supplemented by reference TRBV29-1 and TRBJ1-2, the full variable domain reads SAVISQKPSRDICQRGTSLTIQCQVDSQVTMMFWYRQQPGQSLTLIATANQGSEATYESGFVIDKFPISRPNLTFSTLTVSNMSPEDSSIYLCSVALTDPGGYTFGSGTRLTVV.